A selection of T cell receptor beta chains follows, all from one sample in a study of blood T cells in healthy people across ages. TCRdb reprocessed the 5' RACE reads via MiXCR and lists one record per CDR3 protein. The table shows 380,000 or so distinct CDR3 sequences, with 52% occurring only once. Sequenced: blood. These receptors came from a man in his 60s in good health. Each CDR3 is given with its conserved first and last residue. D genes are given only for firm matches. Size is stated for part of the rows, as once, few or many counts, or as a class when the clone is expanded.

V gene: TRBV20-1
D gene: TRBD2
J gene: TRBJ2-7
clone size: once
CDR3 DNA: TGCAGTGCTAGAGATCTAGCGGGGGGACCCTACGAGCAGTACTTC
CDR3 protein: CSARDLAGGPYEQYF

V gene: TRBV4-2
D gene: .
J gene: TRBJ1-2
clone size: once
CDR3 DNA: TGTGCCAGCAGCCAAGATGGGGCAGGGAATGGCTACACCTTC
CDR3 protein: CASSQDGAGNGYTF

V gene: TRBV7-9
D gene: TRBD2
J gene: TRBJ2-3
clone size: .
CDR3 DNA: TGTGCCAGCAGCTCCCGGGGGCTCTTAGCGGGGGGTACAGATACGCAGTATTTT
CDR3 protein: CASSSRGLLAGGTDTQYF

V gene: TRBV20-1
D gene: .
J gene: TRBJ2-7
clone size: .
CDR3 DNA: TGCAGTGCTAGCAGGGGTAGCGGAAGCTACGAGCAGTACTTC
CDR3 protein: CSASRGSGSYEQYF

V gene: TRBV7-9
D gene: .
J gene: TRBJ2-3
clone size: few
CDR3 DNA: TGTGCCAGCAGCCTTCATCAAGATACGCAGTATTTT
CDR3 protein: CASSLHQDTQYF

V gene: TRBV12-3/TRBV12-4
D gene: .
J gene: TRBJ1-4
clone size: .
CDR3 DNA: TGTGCCAGCAGCCCCCGACAGAAATATAATGAAAAACTGTTTTTT
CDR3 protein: CASSPRQKYNEKLFF

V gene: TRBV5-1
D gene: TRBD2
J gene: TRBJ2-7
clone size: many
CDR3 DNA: TGCGCCAGCAGCTTGGAGACTAGCGGGACCCACCACTACGAGCAGTACTTC
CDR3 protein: CASSLETSGTHHYEQYF

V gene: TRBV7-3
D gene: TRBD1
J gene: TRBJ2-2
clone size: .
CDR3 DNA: TGTGCCAGCAGCTTAGATTCAGCAGGGGGCGCGTCCGGGGAGCTGTTTTTT
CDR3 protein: CASSLDSAGGASGELFF

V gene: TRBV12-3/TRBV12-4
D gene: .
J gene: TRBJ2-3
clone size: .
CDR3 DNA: TGTGCCAGCAGTTTCTACGGAGGCCCGCCAGGAGATACGCAGTATTTT
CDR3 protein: CASSFYGGPPGDTQYF

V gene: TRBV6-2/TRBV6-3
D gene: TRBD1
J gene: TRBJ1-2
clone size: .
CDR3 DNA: TGTGCCAGCAAAGGACAGGACAAAGGCTACACCTTC
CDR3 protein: CASKGQDKGYTF

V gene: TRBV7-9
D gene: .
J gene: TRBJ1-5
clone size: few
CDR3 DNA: TGTGCCAGCAGCTTTTGGGGGGATCAGCCCCAGCATTTT
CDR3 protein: CASSFWGDQPQHF

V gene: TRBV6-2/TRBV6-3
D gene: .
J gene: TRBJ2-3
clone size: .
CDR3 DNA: TGTGCCAGCAGTTATACAGGGACTAGCACAGATACGCAGTATTTT
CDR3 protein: CASSYTGTSTDTQYF

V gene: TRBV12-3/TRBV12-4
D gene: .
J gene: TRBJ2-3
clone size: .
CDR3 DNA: TGTGCCAGCATCCGGGGGCTCACAGATACGCGGTATTTT
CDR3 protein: CASIRGLTDTRYF

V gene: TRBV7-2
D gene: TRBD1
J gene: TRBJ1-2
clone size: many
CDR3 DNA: TGTGCCAGCAGCTCGCAGACAGGGAACTATGGCTACACCTTC
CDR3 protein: CASSSQTGNYGYTF

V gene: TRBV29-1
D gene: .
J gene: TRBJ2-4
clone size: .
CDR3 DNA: TGCAGCGTTTTAGTAGCCAAAAACATTCAGTACTTC
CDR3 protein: CSVLVAKNIQYF

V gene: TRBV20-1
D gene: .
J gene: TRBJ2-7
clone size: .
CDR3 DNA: TGCAGTGCGATGCCCCGGGGGCACCTCTACGAGCAGTACTTC
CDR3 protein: CSAMPRGHLYEQYF

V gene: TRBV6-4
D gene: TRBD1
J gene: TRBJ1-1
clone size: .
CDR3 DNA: TGTGCCAGCCCTCCGACAGGGCCGAACACTGAAGCTTTCTTT
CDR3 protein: CASPPTGPNTEAFF

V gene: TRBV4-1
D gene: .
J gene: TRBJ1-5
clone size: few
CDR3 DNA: TGCGCCAGCAGCCAAGAGGTCCTCCTGGCGAAGAATCAGCCCCAGCATTTT
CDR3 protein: CASSQEVLLAKNQPQHF

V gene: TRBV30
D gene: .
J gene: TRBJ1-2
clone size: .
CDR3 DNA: TGTGCCCGTGATGGCTACACCTTC
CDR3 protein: CARDGYTF

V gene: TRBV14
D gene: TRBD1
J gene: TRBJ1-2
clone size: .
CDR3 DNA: TGTGCCAGCAGCCCCAGATACCGGGGACAGGGGGCGCGCGGCTACACCTTC
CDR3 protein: CASSPRYRGQGARGYTF

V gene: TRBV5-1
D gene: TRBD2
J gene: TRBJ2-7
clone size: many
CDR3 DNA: TGCGCCAGCAGCTCGGGACTAGCGGGAGTTGAACAGCAGTACTTC
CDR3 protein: CASSSGLAGVEQQYF

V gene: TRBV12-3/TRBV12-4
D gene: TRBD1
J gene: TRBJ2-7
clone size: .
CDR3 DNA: TGTGCCAGCAGTGCCTCAGACAGGGGGTCCTACGAGCAGTACTTC
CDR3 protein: CASSASDRGSYEQYF

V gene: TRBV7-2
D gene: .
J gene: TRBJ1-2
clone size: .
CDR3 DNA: TGTGCCAGCAGCTTGGGGGGGTCCGGCAATGGCTACACCTTC
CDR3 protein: CASSLGGSGNGYTF

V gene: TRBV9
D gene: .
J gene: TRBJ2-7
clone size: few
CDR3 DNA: TGTGCCAGCAGCGTATGGGGGGTCTCCTACGAGCAGTACTTC
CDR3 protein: CASSVWGVSYEQYF

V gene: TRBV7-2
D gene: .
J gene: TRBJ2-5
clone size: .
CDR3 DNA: TGTGCCAGCAGCTTATTAAGGGAAGAGACCCAGAACTTC
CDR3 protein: CASSLLREETQNF

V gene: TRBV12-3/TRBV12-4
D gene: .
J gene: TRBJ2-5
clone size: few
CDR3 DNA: TGTGCCAGCACCCCAACAGGGACGGCCCAAGAGACCCAGTACTTC
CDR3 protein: CASTPTGTAQETQYF

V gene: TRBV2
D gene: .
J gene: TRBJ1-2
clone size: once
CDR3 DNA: TGTGCCAGCAGGGACACTGGGAACTATGGCTACACCTTC
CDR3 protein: CASRDTGNYGYTF

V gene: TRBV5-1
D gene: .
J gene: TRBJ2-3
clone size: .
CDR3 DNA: TGCGCCAGCAGCCCCGAGCTAGGTACCACAGATACGCAGTATTTT
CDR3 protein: CASSPELGTTDTQYF

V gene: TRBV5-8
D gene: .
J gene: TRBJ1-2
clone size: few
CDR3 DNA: TGTGCCAGCAGCTTGGGAGTACGGAGCGAAATCTATGGCTACACCTTC
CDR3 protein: CASSLGVRSEIYGYTF

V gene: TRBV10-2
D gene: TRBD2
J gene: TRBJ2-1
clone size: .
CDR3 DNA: TGCGCCAGCAACCAACCGGGACTAGGAGTTCATGAGCAGTTCTTC
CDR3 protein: CASNQPGLGVHEQFF

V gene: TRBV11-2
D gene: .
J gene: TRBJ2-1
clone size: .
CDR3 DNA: TGTGCCAGCAAGCTTGGCAGCAATGAGCAGTTCTTC
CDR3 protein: CASKLGSNEQFF

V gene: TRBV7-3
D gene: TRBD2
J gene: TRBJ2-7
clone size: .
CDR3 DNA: TGTGCCAGCAGCTCTCAGACTAGCGGGAGTATGCATGAGCAGTACTTC
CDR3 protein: CASSSQTSGSMHEQYF

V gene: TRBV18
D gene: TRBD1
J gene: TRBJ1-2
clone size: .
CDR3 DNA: TGTGCCAGCCCACCCGACAGGGACCACTATGGCTACACCTTC
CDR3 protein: CASPPDRDHYGYTF

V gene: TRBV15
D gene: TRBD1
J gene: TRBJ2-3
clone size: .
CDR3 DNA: TGTGCCACCAGCGGACGGACAGGGGGCACAGATACGCAGTATTTT
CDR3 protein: CATSGRTGGTDTQYF

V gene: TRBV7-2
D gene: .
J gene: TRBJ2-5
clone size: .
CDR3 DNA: TGTGCCAGCAGCCCCGGGGCCTCGAAAGAGACCCAGTACTTC
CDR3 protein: CASSPGASKETQYF

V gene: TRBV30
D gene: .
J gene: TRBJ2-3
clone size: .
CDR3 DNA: TGTGCCTGGAGCGGGGGGCAGGGGGCGTGTGTAGGTACGCAGTATTTT
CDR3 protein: CAWSGGQGACVGTQYF

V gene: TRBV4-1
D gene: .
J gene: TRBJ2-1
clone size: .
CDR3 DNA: TGCGCCAGCAGCCAAGAGTGGGGGCGCTCCTACAATGAGCAGTTCTTC
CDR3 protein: CASSQEWGRSYNEQFF

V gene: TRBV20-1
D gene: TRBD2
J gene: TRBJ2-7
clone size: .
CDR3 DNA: TGCAGTGCGGCAGCTAGCGGGAGTGGGTACGAGCAGTACTTC
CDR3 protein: CSAAASGSGYEQYF

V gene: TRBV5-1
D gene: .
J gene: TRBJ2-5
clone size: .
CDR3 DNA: TGCGCCAGCAGCTTGACGGACCAAGAGACCCAGTACTTC
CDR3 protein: CASSLTDQETQYF

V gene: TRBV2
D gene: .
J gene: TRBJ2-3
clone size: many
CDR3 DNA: TGTGCCAGCAGCCCCGAGGCAGATACGCAGTATTTT
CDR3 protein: CASSPEADTQYF

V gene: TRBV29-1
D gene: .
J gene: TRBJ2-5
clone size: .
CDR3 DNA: TGCAGCGTTGAAGGGCAGCTCTTGGGGGAGACCCAGTACTTC
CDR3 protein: CSVEGQLLGETQYF

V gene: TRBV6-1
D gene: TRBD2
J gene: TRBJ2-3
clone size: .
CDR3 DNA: TGTGCCAGCAGCCCCCGGCTAGCGGGGGGCCGGGGAGTGACAGATACGCAGTATTTT
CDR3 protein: CASSPRLAGGRGVTDTQYF

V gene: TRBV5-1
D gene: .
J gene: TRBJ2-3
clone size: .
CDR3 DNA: TGCGCCAGCAGCCGCTCATCTAGCACAGATACGCAGTATTTT
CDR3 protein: CASSRSSSTDTQYF

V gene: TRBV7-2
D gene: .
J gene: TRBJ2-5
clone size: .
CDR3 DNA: TGTGCCAGCAGCCCGTGGGGTGGTGAGACCCAGTACTTC
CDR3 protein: CASSPWGGETQYF

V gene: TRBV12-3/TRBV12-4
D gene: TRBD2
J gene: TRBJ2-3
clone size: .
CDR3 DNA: TGTGCCAGCAGCCTGGGACTAGCGAGAGTGACAGATACGCAGTATTTT
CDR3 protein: CASSLGLARVTDTQYF

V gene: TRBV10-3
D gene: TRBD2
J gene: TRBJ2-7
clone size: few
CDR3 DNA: TGTGCCATCAGTGGGCCCCCGACTAGCGGGAGATACGAGCAGTACTTC
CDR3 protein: CAISGPPTSGRYEQYF

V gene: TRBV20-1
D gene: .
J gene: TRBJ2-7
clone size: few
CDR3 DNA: TGCAGTGCTAGAGGGATTACCTACGAGCAGTACTTC
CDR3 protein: CSARGITYEQYF

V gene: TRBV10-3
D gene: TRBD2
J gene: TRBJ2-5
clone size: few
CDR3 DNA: TGTGCCATCAGTGGTAGCGGGGGGGAGACCCAGTACTTC
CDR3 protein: CAISGSGGETQYF

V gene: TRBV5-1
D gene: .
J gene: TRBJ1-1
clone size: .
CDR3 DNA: TGCGCCAGCAGGGCCGGGACAATACACACTGAAGCTTTCTTT
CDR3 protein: CASRAGTIHTEAFF

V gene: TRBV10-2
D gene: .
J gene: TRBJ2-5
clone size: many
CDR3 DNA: TGCGCCAGCAGGAAACGGCGGGGCGGGGAGATGGAGACCCAGTACTTC
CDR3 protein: CASRKRRGGEMETQYF

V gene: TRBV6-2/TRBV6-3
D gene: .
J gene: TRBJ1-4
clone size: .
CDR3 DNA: TGTGCCAGCAGCCCCTGGGGTGGGGGCATGAGTGAAAAACTGTTTTTT
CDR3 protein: CASSPWGGGMSEKLFF

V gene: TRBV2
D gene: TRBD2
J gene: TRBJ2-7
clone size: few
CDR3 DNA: TGTGCCAGCAGTGTTAGCGGGAGGGCCGGCTACGAGCAGTACTTC
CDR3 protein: CASSVSGRAGYEQYF

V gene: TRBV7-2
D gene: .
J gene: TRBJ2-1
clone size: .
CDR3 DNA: TGTGCCAGCAGCTTACTGAGACAGCCTGGAAGGTTCTTC
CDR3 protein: CASSLLRQPGRFF

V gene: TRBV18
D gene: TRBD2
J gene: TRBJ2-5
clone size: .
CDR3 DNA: TGTGCCAGCTCACCGAGGACTAGCGGGAAAGAGACCCAGAAGACCCAGTACTTC
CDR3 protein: CASSPRTSGKETQKTQYF

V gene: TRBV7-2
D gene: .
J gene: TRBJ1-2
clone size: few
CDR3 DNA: TGTGCCAGCAGCCCGTCGACAGTGGACTATGGCTACACCTTC
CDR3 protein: CASSPSTVDYGYTF

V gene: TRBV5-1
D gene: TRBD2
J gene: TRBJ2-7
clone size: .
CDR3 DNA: TGCGCCAGCAGCTTGGGGGATATAGCGGGTGCTTCCTACGAGCAGTACTTC
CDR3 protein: CASSLGDIAGASYEQYF

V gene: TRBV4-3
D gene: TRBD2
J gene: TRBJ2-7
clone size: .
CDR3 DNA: TGCGCCAGCAGCCAAGTCGCCGGGGGGGTCTACGAGCAGTACTTC
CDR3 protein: CASSQVAGGVYEQYF

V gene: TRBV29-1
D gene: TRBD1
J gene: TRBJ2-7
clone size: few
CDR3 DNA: TGCAGCGCTCAAGACAGGGGAGAATGGGACGAGCAGTACTTC
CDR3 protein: CSAQDRGEWDEQYF

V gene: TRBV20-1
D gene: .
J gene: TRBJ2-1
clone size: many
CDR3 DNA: TGCAGTGCTGGCGGCAACAATGAGCAGTTCTTC
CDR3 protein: CSAGGNNEQFF

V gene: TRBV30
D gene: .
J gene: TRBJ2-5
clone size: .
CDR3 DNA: TGTGCCTGGAGTGTATCGGCCAGGGAGCAGTACTTC
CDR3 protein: CAWSVSAREQYF